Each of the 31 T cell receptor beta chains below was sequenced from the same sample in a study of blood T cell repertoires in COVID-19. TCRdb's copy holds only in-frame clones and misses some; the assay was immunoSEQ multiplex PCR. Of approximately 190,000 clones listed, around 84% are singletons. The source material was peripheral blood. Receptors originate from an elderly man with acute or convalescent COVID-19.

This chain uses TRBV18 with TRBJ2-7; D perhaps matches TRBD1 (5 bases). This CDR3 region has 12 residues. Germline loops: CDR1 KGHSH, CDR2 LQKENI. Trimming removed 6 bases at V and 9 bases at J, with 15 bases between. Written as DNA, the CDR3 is TGTGCCAGCTCCCCCGACAGCGCTGGGCAGTACTTC. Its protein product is CASSPDSAGQYF.

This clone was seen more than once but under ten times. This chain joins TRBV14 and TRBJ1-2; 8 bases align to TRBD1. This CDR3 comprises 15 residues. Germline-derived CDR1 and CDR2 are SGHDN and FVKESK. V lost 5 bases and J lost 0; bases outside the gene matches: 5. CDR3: CASSFRTGSNYGYTF. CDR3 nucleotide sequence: TGTGCCAGCAGCTTCCGGACAGGGTCTAACTATGGCTACACCTTC. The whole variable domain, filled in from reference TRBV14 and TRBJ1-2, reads EAGVTQFPSHSVIEKGQTVTLRCDPISGHDNLYWYRRVMGKEIKFLLHFVKESKQDESGMPNNRFLAERTGGTYSTLKVQPAELEDSGVYFCASSFRTGSNYGYTFGSGTRLTVV.

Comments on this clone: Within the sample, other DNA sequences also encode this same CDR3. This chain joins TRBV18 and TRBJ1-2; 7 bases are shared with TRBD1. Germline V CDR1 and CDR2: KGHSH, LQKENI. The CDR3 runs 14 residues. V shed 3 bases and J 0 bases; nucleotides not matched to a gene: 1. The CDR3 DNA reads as TGTGCCAGCTCACCTACAGGGGCTAACTATGGCTACACCTTC. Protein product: CASSPTGANYGYTF.

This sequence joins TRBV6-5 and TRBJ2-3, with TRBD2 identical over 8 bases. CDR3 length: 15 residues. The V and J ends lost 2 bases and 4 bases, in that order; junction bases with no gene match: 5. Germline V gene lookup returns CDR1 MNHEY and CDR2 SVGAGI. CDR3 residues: CASSYSREGADTQYF. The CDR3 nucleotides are TGTGCCAGCAGTTACAGTCGGGAGGGGGCAGATACGCAGTATTTT.

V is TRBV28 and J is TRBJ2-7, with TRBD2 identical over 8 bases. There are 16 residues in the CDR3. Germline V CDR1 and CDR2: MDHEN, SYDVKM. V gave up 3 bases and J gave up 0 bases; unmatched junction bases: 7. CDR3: CASSFYTLAASYEQYF. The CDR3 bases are TGTGCCAGCAGTTTTTACACACTAGCGGCCTCCTACGAGCAGTACTTC. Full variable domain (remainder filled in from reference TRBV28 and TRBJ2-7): DVKVTQSSRYLVKRTGEKVFLECVQDMDHENMFWYRQDPGLGLRLIYFSYDVKMKEKGDIPEGYSVSREKKERFSLILESASTNQTSMYLCASSFYTLAASYEQYFGPGTRLTVT.

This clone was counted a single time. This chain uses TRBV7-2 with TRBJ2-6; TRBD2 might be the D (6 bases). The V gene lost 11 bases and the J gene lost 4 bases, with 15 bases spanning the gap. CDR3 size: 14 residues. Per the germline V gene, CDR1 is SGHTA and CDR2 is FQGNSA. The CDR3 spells CALGRGTGANVLTF. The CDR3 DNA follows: TGTGCCCTAGGGCGGGGTACGGGGGCCAACGTCCTGACTTTC.

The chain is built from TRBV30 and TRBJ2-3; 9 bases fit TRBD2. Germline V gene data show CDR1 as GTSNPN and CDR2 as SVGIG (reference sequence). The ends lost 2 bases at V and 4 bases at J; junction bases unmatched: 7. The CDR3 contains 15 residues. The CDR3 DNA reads TGTGCCTGGAGTAGGGTAGCGGGAGAGGCAGATACGCAGTATTTT. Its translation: CAWSRVAGEADTQYF.

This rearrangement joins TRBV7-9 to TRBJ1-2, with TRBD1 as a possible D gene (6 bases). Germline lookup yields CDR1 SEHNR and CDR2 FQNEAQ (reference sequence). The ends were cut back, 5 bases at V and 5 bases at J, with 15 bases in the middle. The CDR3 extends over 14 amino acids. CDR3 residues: CASSPVGTLYGYTF. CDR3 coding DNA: TGTGCCAGCAGCCCCGTAGGGACACTATATGGCTACACCTTC.

CDR3 coding DNA: TGTGCCAGCAGGAAGGGGGCCTCCATCTCTGGGGCCAACGTCCTGACTTTC. Translating it yields CASRKGASISGANVLTF. The V and J genes are TRBV25-1 and TRBJ2-6, with 7 positions matching TRBD1. Germline CDR1 is MGHDK and CDR2 is SYGVNS. This CDR3 is 17 amino acids long. The V and J ends lost 6 bases and 0 bases, in that order; junction bases with no gene match: 8.

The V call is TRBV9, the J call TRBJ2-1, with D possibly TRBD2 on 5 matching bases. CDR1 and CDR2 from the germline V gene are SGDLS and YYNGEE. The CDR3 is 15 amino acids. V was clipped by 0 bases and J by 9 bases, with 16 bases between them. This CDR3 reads CASSVGPQEELEQFF. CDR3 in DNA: TGTGCCAGCAGCGTAGGACCCCAGGAGGAACTTGAGCAGTTCTTC.

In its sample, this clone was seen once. CDR3 amino acids: CASSDQGYWSYNSPLHF. The CDR3 DNA follows: TGTGCCAGCAGCGATCAGGGTTATTGGTCCTATAATTCACCCCTCCACTTT. The rearrangement links TRBV9 to TRBJ1-6, with D perhaps matching TRBD1 (5 bases). With 3 bases removed from V and 1 base from J, the gap between germline ends came to 14 bases. Germline values: CDR1 SGDLS, CDR2 YYNGEE. The CDR3 contains 17 residues.

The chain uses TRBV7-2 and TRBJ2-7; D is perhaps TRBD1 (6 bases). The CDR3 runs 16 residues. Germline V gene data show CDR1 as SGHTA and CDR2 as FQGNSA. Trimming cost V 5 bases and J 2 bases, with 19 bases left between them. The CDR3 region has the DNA TGTGCCAGCAGCCCCCAGACAGGAAGTATGACCTACGAGCAGTACTTC. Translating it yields CASSPQTGSMTYEQYF.

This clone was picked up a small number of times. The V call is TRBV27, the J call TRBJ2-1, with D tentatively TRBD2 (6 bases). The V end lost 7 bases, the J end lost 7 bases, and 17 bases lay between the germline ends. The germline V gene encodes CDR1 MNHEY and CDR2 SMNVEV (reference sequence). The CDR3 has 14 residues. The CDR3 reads CASTTGGPLNEQFF. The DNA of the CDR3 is TGTGCCAGCACCACCGGAGGGCCGTTGAATGAGCAGTTCTTC.

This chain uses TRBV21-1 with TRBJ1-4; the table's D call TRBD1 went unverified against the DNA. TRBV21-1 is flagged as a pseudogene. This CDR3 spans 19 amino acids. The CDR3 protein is CASSNLYSPARQLNEKLFF. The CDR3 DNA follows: TGTGCCAGCAGCAATTTATACTCCCCCGCTCGACAGCTTAATGAAAAACTGTTTTTT.

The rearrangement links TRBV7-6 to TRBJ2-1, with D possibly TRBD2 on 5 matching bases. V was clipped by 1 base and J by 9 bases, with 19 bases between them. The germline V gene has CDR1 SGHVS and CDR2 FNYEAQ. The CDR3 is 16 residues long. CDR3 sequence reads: CASSLEGASPRGEQFF. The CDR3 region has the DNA TGTGCCAGCAGCTTAGAAGGAGCTAGCCCCCGGGGTGAGCAGTTCTTC. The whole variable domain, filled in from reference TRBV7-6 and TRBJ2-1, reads GAGVSQSPRYKVTKRGQDVALRCDPISGHVSLYWYRQALGQGPEFLTYFNYEAQQDKSGLPNDRFSAERPEGSISTLTIQRTEQRDSAMYRCASSLEGASPRGEQFFGPGTRLTVL.

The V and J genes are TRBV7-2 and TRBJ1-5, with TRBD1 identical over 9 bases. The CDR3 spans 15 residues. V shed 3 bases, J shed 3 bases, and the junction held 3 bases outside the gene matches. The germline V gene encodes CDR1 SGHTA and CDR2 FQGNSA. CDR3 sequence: CASSLGQGNNQPQHF. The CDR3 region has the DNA TGTGCCAGCAGCTTGGGACAGGGTAACAATCAGCCCCAGCATTTT.

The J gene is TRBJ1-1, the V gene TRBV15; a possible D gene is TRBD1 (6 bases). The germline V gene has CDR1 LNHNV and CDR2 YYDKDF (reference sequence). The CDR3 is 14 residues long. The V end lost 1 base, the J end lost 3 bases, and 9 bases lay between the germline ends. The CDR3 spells CATSRATGHTEAFF. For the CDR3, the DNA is TGTGCCACCAGCAGAGCCACAGGGCACACTGAAGCTTTCTTT.

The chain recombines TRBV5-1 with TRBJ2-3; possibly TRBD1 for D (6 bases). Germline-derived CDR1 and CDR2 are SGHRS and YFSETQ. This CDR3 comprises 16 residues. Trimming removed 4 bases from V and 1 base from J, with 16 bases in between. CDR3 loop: CASSPGTGSGTDTQYF. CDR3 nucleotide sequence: TGCGCCAGCAGCCCCGGTACAGGGTCGGGCACAGATACGCAGTATTTT.

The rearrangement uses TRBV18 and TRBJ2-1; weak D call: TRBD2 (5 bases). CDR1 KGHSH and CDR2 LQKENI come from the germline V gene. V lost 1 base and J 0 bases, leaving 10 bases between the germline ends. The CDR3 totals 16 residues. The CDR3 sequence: CASSPRTGSSYNEQFF. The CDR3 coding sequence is TGTGCCAGCTCACCACGGACTGGCAGCTCCTACAATGAGCAGTTCTTC.

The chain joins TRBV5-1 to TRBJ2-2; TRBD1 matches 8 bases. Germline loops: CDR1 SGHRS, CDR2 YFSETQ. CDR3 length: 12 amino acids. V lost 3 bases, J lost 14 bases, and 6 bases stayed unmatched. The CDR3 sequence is CASSSGQGSLFF. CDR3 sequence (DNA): TGCGCCAGCAGCTCAGGACAGGGATCACTGTTTTTT.

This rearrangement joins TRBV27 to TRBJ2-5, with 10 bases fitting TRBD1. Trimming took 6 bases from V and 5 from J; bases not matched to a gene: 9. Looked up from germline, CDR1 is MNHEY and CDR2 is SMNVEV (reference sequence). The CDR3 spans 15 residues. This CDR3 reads CASSPGQGTVETQYF. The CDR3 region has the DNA TGTGCCAGCAGCCCGGGACAGGGGACGGTGGAGACCCAGTACTTC.

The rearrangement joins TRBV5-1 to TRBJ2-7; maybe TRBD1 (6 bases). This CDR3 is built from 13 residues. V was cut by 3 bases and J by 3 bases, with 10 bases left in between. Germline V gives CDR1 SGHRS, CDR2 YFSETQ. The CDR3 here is CASSSRGNYEQYF. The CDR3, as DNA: TGCGCCAGCAGCTCCAGGGGAAACTACGAGCAGTACTTC.

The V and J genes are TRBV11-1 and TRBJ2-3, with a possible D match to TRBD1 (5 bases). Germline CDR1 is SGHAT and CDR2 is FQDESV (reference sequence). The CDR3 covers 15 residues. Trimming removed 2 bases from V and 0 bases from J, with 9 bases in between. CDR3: CASSLNQGSTDTQYF. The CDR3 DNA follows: TGTGCCAGCAGCTTAAATCAGGGAAGCACAGATACGCAGTATTTT.

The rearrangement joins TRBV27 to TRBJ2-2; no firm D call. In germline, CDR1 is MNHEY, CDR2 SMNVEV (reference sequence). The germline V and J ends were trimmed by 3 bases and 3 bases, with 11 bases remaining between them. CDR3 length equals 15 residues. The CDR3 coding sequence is TGTGCCAGCAGTTTCACGGGTCGCCACACCGGGGAGCTGTTTTTT. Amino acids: CASSFTGRHTGELFF.

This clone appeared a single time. This chain's CDR3 is CASSVGGAGKETQYF. In DNA, the CDR3 is TGTGCCAGCAGCGTAGGAGGGGCGGGAAAAGAGACCCAGTACTTC. The chain has TRBV9 and TRBJ2-5, with D perhaps TRBD2 (6 bases). This CDR3 is 15 amino acids long. In germline, CDR1 is SGDLS, CDR2 YYNGEE. Trimming removed 0 bases from V and 3 bases from J, with 12 bases in between.

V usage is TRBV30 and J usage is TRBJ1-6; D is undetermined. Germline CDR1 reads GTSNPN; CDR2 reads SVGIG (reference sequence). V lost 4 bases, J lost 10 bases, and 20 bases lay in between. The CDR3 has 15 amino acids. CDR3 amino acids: CAWTGITRIGSPLHF. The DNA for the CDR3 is TGTGCCTGGACGGGGATAACGAGAATAGGATCACCCCTCCACTTT.

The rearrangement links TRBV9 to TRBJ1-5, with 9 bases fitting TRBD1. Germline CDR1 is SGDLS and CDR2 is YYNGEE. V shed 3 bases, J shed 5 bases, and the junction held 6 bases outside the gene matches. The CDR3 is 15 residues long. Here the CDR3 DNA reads TGTGCCAGCAGCGGACCGGGACAGGGAGATCAGCCCCAGCATTTT. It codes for CASSGPGQGDQPQHF.

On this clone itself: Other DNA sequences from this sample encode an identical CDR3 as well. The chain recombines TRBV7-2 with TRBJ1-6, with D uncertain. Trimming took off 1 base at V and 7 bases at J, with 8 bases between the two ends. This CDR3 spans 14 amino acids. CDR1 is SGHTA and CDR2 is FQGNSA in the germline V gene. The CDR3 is CASSLERGNSPLHF. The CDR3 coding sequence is TGTGCCAGCAGCTTAGAACGGGGAAATTCACCCCTCCACTTT. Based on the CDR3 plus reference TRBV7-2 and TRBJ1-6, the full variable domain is GAGVSQSPSNKVTEKGKDVELRCDPISGHTALYWYRQSLGQGLEFLIYFQGNSAPDKSGLPSDRFSAERTGGSVSTLTIQRTQQEDSAVYLCASSLERGNSPLHFGNGTRLTVT.

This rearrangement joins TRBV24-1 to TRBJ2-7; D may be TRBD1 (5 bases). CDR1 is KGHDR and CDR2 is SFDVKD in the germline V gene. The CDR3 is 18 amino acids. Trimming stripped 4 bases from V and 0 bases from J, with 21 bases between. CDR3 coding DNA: TGTGCCACCAGTGACCCCCCCCTGGCCCTAGGGGTCTCCTACGAGCAGTACGTC. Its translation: CATSDPPLALGVSYEQYV.

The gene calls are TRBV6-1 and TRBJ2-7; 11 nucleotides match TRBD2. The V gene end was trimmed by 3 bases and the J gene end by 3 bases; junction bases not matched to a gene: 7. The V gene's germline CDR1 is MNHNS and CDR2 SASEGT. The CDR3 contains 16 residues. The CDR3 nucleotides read TGTGCCAGCAGTGACTTACTAGCGGGAGAAGACTACGAGCAGTACGTC. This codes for CASSDLLAGEDYEQYV.

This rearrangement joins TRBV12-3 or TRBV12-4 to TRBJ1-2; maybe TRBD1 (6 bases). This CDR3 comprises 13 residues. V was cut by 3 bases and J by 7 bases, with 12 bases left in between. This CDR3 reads CASSFGRGTGYTF. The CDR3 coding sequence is TGTGCCAGCAGTTTCGGAAGGGGGACTGGCTACACCTTC.